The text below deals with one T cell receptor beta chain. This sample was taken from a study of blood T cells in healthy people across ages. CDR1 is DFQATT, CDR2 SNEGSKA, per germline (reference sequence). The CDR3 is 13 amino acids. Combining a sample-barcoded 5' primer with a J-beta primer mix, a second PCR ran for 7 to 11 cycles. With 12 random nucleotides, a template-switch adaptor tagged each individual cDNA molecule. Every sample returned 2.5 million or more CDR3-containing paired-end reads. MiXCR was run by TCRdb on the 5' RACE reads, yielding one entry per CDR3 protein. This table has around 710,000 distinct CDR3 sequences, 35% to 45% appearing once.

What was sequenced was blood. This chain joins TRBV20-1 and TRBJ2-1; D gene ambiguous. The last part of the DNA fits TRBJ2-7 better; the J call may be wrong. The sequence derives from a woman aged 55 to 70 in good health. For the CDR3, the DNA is TGCAGTGCTAGAGGATCCGTCTACAATGAGCAGTACTTC. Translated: CSARGSVYNEQYF.